This T cell receptor beta chain was identified during a study of blood T cell repertoires in COVID-19. Germline V lookup: CDR1 LNHDA, CDR2 SQIVND (reference sequence). V lost 5 bases to trimming and J lost 6 bases, with 19 bases between them. There are 15 residues in the CDR3. Only in-frame clones appear in the TCRdb table, and some are missing; sequencing was by immunoSEQ multiplex PCR. The data show about 180,000 clones, around 86% seen once. The sequence came from a man in his forties or fifties with active or convalescent COVID-19. The sequenced material came from peripheral blood. The rearrangement uses TRBV19 and TRBJ1-1, with D unresolved. CDR3: CASSSPETITPEAFF. The DNA for the CDR3 is TGTGCCAGTAGTTCCCCCGAAACGATCACTCCTGAAGCTTTCTTT.